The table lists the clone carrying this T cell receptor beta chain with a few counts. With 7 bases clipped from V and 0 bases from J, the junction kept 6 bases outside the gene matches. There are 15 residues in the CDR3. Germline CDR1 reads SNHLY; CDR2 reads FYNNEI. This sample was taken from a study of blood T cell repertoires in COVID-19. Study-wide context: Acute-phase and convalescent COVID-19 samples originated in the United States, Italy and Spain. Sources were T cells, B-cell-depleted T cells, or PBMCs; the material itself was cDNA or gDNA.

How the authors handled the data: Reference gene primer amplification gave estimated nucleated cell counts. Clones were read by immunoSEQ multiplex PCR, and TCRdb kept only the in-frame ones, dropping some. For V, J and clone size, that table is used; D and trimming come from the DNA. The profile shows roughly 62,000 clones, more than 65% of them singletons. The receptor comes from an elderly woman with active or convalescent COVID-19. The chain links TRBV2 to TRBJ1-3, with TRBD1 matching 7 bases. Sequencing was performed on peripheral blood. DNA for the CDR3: TGTGCCAGCAAGACAGGGACACTCTCTGGAAACACCATATATTTT. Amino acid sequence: CASKTGTLSGNTIYF.